This TCR beta chain was retrieved from a study of T cell responses to AZD1222 COVID-19 vaccine. Study in general: It was second doses at about 4 or about 12 weeks that were pooled. Findings and limits, study-wide: It should be noted that donors were predominantly white British and more often female, and clonal diversity was possibly underestimated.

Data came from immunoSEQ multiplex PCR; TCRdb stores just in-frame clones and leaves some out. The data hold some 120,000 clones, with about 86% observed a single time. Remarks on this clone: Antigen specificity is unknown.

The CDR3 sequence is 16 residues long. Germline V gene data show CDR1 as LNHDA and CDR2 as SQIVND (reference sequence). J was trimmed by 4 bases and V by 5 bases; bases with no gene match: 4. The rearrangement uses TRBV19 and TRBJ2-1; 14 bases are shared with TRBD2. The receptor was isolated from an adult in good health. Sequencing was performed on peripheral blood, taken on day 0 of AZD1222 vaccination. CDR3 sequence reads: CASSPRTSGRYNEQFF. The CDR3 DNA reads as TGTGCCAGTAGTCCGAGGACTAGCGGGAGGTACAATGAGCAGTTCTTC.